This T cell receptor beta chain was captured by sequencing in a study of blood T cell repertoires in COVID-19. Study at large: T cells, B-cell-depleted T cells, or PBMCs supplied cDNA or gDNA.

In the original processing: Reference gene primer amplification yielded estimated nucleated cell counts. Profiling relied on immunoSEQ multiplex PCR, and the TCRdb table lists in-frame clones only, not all of them. V and J calls and clone size come straight from that table; D and trimming were deduced from the DNA. The sample includes some 200,000 clones, approximately 80% of them seen just once. Enrollment of patients from Seattle took place during active infection, with longitudinal follow-up. The CDR3 runs 15 residues. The germline gives CDR1 LNHDA, CDR2 SQIVND (reference sequence). Trimming cost V 4 bases and J 4 bases; bases outside gene matches: 5.

The TCR originated in a woman older than 75 with COVID-19, enrolled during active disease. Material for sequencing was peripheral blood. The gene calls are TRBV19 and TRBJ1-5; 9 bases agree with TRBD1. The CDR3 is CASSTTGTGNQPQHF. The CDR3, as DNA: TGTGCCAGTAGTACCACAGGGACAGGGAATCAGCCCCAGCATTTT.